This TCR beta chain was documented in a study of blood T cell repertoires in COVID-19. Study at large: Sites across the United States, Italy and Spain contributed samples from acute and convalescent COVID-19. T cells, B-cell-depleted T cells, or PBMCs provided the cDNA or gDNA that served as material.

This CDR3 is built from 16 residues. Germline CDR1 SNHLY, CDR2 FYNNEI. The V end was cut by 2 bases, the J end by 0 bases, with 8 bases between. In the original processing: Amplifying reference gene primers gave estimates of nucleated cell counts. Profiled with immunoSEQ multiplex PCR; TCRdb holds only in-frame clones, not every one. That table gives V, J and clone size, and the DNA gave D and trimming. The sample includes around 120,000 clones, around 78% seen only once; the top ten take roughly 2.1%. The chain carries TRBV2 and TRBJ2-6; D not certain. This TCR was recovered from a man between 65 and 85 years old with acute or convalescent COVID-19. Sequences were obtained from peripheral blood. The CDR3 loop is CASSEPGSSGANVLTF. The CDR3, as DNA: TGTGCCAGCAGTGAACCAGGTTCCTCTGGGGCCAACGTCCTGACTTTC.